This T cell receptor (beta chain) was identified during a study of blood T cell repertoires in COVID-19. Study-wide context: Sites in the United States, Italy and Spain provided acute and convalescent COVID-19 samples. Sources were T cells, B-cell-depleted T cells, or PBMCs; the material itself was cDNA or gDNA.

Per the original methods: Amplified reference gene primers provided the basis for estimating nucleated cell counts. Some clones are missing from TCRdb's copy, which holds only in-frame ones; the method was immunoSEQ multiplex PCR. Clone size and V and J calls were adopted from that table, with D and trimming inferred from the DNA. Found here are approximately 140,000 clones, about nine tenths of them singletons; the top ten hold about 10%. This clone has a handful of counts. This TCR was recovered from a man aged 50 to 59 with active or convalescent COVID-19. Source material: peripheral blood.

CDR3 DNA: TGTGCCAGCAGCCTCGGCGGGGCTGCCCATAGCAATCAGCCCCAGCATTTT. Residues: CASSLGGAAHSNQPQHF. This chain joins TRBV4-2 and TRBJ1-5, with D possibly matching TRBD1 (5 bases). The length of the CDR3 is 17 residues. Germline CDR1 reads LGHNA; CDR2 reads YNFKEQ. Trimming took off 4 bases at V and 0 bases at J, with 16 bases between the two ends.